Sequencing of this T cell receptor (beta chain) was carried out in a study of T cells in Graves' hyperthyroidism and ophthalmopathy. In the study overall: Blood was drawn when the patient was first diagnosed and still untreated.

Amplification of TCR beta CDR3 regions used RNA as the template. During a first-round RT-PCR of the TCR CDR3, the HTBI primer set was used. TCRdb fed the multiplex PCR reads into MiXCR, producing one record per CDR3 protein. The repertoire consists of hundreds of thousands of distinct CDR3 sequences, with around 15% occurring once and the leading ten covering roughly 18%. The CDR3 runs 16 residues. The V end was cut by 0 bases, the J end by 1 base, with 12 bases between. The germline V gene has CDR1 MNHEY and CDR2 SVGEGT. The diagnostic basis comprised clinical symptoms, serum thyroxine and TRAb, thyroid ultrasound and orbital computed tomography.

Sequencing was performed on blood. The receptor was isolated from a woman aged 18-29 years with Graves' hyperthyroidism. V usage is TRBV6-2 or TRBV6-3 and J usage is TRBJ1-1; a weak D match, TRBD1 (5 bases). The CDR3 spells CASSYSGATGNTEAFF. In DNA, the CDR3 is TGTGCCAGCAGTTACTCAGGGGCAACAGGGAACACTGAAGCTTTCTTT.